The clone carrying this T cell receptor (beta chain) was recorded only once. This record belongs to a study of CD8 T cells in Susac syndrome. Trimming took 4 bases from V and 10 from J, leaving 20 bases between them. The CDR3 contains 15 residues. Germline CDR1 MNHEY, CDR2 SVGEGT. High-throughput TCR beta sequencing covered peripheral CD8+ and CD4+ T cells. Included as multiple sclerosis controls were treatment-naive patients who had stable or active relapsing-remitting disease. FACS was used to enrich TEMRA cells, whereas the CD8+ and CD4+ T cells were obtained by negative isolation. RNA in amounts of roughly 0.5 to 1 ug was reverse transcribed with random hexamers. Multiplex immunoSEQ PCR targeted 54 Vbeta and 13 Jbeta TCR beta segments. TCRdb redid the calling of the immunoSEQ multiplex PCR reads with MiXCR, one entry per CDR3 protein. The table includes roughly 120,000 distinct CDR3 sequences, 85% to 95% detected once.

Specimen: CD8+ T cells from PBMCs. This sequence was found in a human donor with multiple sclerosis. The rearrangement links TRBV6-2 or TRBV6-3 to TRBJ2-1; tentative D call: TRBD2 (6 bases). This chain's CDR3 is CASSSLAEGRGEQFF. The DNA of the CDR3 is TGTGCCAGCAGTTCCCTGGCGGAGGGGAGAGGAGAGCAGTTCTTC.